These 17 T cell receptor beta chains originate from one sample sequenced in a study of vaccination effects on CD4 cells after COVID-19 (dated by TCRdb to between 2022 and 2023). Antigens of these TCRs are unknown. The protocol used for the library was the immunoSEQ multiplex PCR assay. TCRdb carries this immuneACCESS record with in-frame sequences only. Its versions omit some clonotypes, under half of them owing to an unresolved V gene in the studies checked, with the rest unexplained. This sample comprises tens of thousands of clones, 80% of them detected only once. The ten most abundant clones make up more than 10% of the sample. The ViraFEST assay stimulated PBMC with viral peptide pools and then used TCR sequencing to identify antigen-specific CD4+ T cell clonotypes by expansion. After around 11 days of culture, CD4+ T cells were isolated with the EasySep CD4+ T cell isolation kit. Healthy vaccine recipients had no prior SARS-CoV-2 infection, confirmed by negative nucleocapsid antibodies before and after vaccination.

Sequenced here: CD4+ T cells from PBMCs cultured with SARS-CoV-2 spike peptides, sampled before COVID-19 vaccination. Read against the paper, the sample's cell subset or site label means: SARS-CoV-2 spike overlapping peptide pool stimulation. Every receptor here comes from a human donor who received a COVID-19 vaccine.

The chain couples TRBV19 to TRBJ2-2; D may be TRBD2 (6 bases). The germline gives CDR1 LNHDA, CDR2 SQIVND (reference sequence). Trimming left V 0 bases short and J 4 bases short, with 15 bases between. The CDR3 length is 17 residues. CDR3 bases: TGTGCCAGTAGTATAGATTTGGGGGAGGTGGTCACCGGGGAGCTGTTTTTT. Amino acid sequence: CASSIDLGEVVTGELFF.

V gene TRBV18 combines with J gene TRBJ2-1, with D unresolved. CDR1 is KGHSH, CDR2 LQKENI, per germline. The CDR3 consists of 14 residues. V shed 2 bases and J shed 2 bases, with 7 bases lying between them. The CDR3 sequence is CASSPETPYNEQFF. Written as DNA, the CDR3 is TGTGCCAGCTCACCAGAGACGCCCTACAATGAGCAGTTCTTC.

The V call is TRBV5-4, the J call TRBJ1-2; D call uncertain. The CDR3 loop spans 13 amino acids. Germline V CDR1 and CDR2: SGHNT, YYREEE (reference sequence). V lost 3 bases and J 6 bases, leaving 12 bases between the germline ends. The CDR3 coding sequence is TGTGCCAGCAGCTACGAGGGCCCCAATGGCTACACCTTC. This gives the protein CASSYEGPNGYTF.

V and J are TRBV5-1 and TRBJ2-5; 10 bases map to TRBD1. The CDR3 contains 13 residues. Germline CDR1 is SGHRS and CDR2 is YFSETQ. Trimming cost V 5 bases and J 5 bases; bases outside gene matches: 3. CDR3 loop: CASRTGGFETQYF. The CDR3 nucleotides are TGCGCCAGCAGGACAGGGGGCTTCGAGACCCAGTACTTC. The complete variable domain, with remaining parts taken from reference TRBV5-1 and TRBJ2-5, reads KAGVTQTPRYLIKTRGQQVTLSCSPISGHRSVSWYQQTPGQGLQFLFEYFSETQRNKGNFPGRFSGRQFSNSRSEMNVSTLELGDSALYLCASRTGGFETQYFGPGTRLLVL.

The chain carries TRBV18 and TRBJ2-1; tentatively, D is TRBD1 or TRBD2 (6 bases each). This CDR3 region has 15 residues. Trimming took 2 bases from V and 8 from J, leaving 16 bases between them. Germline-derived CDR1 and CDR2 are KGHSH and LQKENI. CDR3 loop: CASSPTGAAVDEQFF. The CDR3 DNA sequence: TGTGCCAGCTCACCAACGGGGGCGGCTGTAGATGAGCAGTTCTTC. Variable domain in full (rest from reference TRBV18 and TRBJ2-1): NAGVMQNPRHLVRRRGQEARLRCSPMKGHSHVYWYRQLPEEGLKFMVYLQKENIIDESGMPKERFSAEFPKEGPSILRIQQVVRGDSAAYFCASSPTGAAVDEQFFGPGTRLTVL.

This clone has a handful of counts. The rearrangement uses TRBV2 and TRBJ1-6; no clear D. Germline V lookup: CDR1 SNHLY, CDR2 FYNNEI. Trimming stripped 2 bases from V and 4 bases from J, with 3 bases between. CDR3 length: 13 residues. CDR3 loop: CASSEQYNSPLHF. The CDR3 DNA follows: TGTGCCAGCAGTGAACAATATAATTCACCCCTCCACTTT.

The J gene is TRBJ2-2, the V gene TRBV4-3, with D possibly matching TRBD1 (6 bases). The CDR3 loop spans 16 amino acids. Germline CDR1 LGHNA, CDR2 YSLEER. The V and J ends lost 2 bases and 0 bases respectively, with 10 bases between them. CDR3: CASSQHTGPNTGELFF. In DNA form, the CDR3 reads TGCGCCAGCAGCCAACATACAGGGCCGAACACCGGGGAGCTGTTTTTT.

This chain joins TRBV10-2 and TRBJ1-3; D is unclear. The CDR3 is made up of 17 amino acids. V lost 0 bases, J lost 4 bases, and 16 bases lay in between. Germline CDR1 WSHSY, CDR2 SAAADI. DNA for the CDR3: TGCGCCAGCAGTGAGTCGGGCAGCCCAGGCTCCGGAAACACCATATATTTT. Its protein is CASSESGSPGSGNTIYF.

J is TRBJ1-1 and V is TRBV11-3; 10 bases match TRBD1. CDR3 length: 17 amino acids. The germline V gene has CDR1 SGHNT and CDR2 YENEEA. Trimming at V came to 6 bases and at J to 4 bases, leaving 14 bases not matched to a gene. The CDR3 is CASRFPGTGVVSTEAFF. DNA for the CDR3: TGTGCCAGCAGGTTCCCCGGGACAGGGGTGGTGAGCACTGAAGCTTTCTTT.

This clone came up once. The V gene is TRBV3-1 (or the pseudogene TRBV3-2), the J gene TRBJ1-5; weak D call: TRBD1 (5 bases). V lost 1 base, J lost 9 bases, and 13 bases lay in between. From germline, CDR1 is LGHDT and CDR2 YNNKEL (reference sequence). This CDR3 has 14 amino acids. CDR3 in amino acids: CASSQGDLRWPQHF. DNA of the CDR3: TGTGCCAGCAGCCAAGGGGACCTCCGCTGGCCCCAGCATTTT.

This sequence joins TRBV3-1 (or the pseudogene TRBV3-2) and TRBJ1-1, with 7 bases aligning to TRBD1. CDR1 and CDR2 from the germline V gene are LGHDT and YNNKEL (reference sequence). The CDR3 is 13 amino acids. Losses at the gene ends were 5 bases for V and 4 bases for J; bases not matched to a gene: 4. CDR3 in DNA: TGTGCCAGCAGCTCTCGACAGGGCACTGAAGCTTTCTTT. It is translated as CASSSRQGTEAFF.

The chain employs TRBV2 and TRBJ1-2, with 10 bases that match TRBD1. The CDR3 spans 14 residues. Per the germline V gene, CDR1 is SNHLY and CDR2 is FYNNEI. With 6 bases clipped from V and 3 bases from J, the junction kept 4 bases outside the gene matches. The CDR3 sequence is CASSRQGADYGYTF. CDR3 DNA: TGTGCCAGCAGCCGACAGGGGGCTGACTATGGCTACACCTTC.

CDR3 in DNA: TGTGCCAGCAGCCAAGTCGGTTGGGGGGGAAATGAGCAGTTCTTC. Its translation is CASSQVGWGGNEQFF. The chain has TRBV14 and TRBJ2-1; 7 bases are shared with TRBD2. The CDR3 runs 15 residues. J lost 7 bases, V lost 1 base, and 7 bases had no gene match. Germline assignment: CDR1 SGHDN and CDR2 FVKESK.

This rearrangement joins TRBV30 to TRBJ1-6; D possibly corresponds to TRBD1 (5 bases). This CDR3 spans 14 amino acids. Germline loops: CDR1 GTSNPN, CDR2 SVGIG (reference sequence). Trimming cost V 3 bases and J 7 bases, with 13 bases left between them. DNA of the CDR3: TGTGCCTGGAGAGGCGGGGGAAAAAATTCACCCCTCCACTTT. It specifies CAWRGGGKNSPLHF.

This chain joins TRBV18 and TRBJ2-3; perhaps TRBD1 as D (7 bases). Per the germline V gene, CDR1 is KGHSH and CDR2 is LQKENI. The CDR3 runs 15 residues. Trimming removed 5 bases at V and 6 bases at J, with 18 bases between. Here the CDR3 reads CASSSDRAGGDTQYF. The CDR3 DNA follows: TGTGCCAGCTCATCAGACAGGGCCGGGGGCGATACGCAGTATTTT. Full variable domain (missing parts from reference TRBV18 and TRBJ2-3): NAGVMQNPRHLVRRRGQEARLRCSPMKGHSHVYWYRQLPEEGLKFMVYLQKENIIDESGMPKERFSAEFPKEGPSILRIQQVVRGDSAAYFCASSSDRAGGDTQYFGPGTRLTVL.

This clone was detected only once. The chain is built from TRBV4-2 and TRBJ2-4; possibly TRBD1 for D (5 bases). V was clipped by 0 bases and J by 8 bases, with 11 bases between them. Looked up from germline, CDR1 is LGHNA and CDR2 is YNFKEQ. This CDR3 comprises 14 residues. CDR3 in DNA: TGTGCCAGCAGCCAAGAGTCAGGGTCGCACATTCAGTACTTC. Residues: CASSQESGSHIQYF.

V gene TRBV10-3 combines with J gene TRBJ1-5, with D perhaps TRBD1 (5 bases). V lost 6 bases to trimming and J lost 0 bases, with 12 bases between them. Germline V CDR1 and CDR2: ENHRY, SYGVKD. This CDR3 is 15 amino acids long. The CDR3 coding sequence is TGTGCCATCAGGGATGCGACAGATAGCAATCAGCCCCAGCATTTT. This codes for CAIRDATDSNQPQHF.